This T cell receptor (beta chain) came from a study of T-cell memory formation after mild COVID-19. Trimming cost V 7 bases and J 10 bases, with 14 bases left between them. This CDR3 has 12 residues. Using constant-segment primers, 5'RACE produced TCR alpha and TCR beta cDNA libraries carrying sample barcodes and UMIs. TCRdb re-called the 5' RACE reads with MiXCR, one entry per CDR3 protein. This table has roughly 150,000 distinct CDR3 sequences, 10% to 15% appearing once. Overall study results and limits: Whereas later expanders leaned CD4+, clones contracting day 15 to 85 showed a balanced CD4/CD8 makeup. Some clones that responded were present in memory (sampled pre-infection), which suggests cross-reactive memory joined. The SARS-CoV-2 specificity of second-wave clones reaching peak at day 37 remained unverified.

On this clonotype itself: Its antigen remains unidentified.

The sample comprised PBMCs or a T cell subset sorted from them (not recorded which). This chain joins TRBV12-3 or TRBV12-4 and TRBJ2-1, with D perhaps TRBD1 or TRBD2 (6 bases each). The clonotype was recovered from a man between 18 and 35 years old who had mild COVID-19 (a few samples of this study predate the infection). Cell type and time point are not known. The CDR3 DNA follows: TGTGCCAGCACCCCCGGGGGCGGGGAGCAGTTCTTC. It translates to CASTPGGGEQFF.